The clone carrying this TCR beta chain came up many times. What it binds is unknown. This record belongs to a study of T cells in Graves' hyperthyroidism and ophthalmopathy. Study-wide findings and caveats: For ophthalmopathy, model prediction preceded onset by a median 6.5 months.

The CDR3 regions of TCR beta were amplified from RNA transcripts. First-round RT-PCR targeting the TCR CDR3 was performed with the HTBI primer set. TCRdb redid the calling of the multiplex PCR reads with MiXCR, one entry per CDR3 protein. Altogether 610,000 or so distinct CDR3 sequences are present, 35% to 55% being singletons, with the ten largest covering about 8.3%. The receptor's source is a woman aged 18-29 years with Graves' hyperthyroidism. Sequenced: peripheral blood or thyroid tissue (not recorded which).

The CDR3 region is CASGLVMTGNQPQHF. Here the CDR3 DNA reads TGTGCTAGTGGTTTGGTAATGACAGGCAATCAGCCCCAGCATTTT. This chain uses TRBV12-5 with TRBJ1-5; TRBD1 is a possible D gene (5 bases). Germline V CDR1 and CDR2: LGHNT, FRNRAP. CDR3 length: 15 amino acids. Trimming shortened V by 0 bases and J by 2 bases, and 8 bases separated the two germline ends. Full variable domain (outside the CDR3, taken from reference TRBV12-5 and TRBJ1-5): DARVTQTPRHKVTEMGQEVTMRCQPILGHNTVFWYRQTMMQGLELLAYFRNRAPLDDSGMPKDRFSAEMPDATLATLKIQPSEPRDSAVYFCASGLVMTGNQPQHFGDGTRLSIL.